The subject of this entry is one T cell receptor (beta chain). Its antigen remains unidentified. This entry belongs to a study of persistence of HIV-infected CD4 T cells. Notes on the study in general: Degenerate expanded CDR3beta sequences were enriched among CMV- and Gag-responding cells.

The immunoSEQ assay was version 4, run in survey mode. Using immunoSEQ multiplex PCR, the repertoire was profiled, and TCRdb retains in-frame clones only, with some absent. The repertoire consists of about 40,000 clones, with approximately 80% occurring once and the leading ten covering approximately 15%. Cells were stimulated with overlapping HIV-1 Gag 15-mer peptides. Memory cells lacking CD40L and CD69 with high CD45RO were sorted. Donors were HIV-1-infected adults who began suppressive ART during chronic infection. Donors had undetectable plasma HIV-1 RNA, under 50 copies/mL, for 4+ years. Per germline, CDR1 KGHSH and CDR2 LQKENI. This CDR3 spans 15 amino acids. V lost 5 bases, J lost 5 bases, and 9 bases stayed unmatched.

This sample comprised CD4+ T cells sorted from PBMCs after approximately 19-hour stimulation, obtained from a patient who received antiretroviral therapy. The chain carries TRBV18 and TRBJ2-1; the match to TRBD2 covers 7 bases. The TCR comes from an adult man with HIV who was CMV-seropositive. The CDR3 reads CASSRAGAGNNEQFF. CDR3 bases: TGTGCCAGCTCAAGGGCGGGAGCTGGGAACAATGAGCAGTTCTTC.